One sample yielded the 26 T cell receptor beta chains listed below, sequenced in a study of T-cell reconstitution after alpha-beta-depleted transplantation in children. A library of TCRbeta sequences, prepared with unique molecular identifiers, was generated. MiXCR, applied by TCRdb to the PCR reads, yields one record per CDR3 protein. The sample lists under 750,000 distinct CDR3 sequences; roughly 24% were seen once. The sample consisted of PBMCs, mostly from graft donor cells, taken 360 days after TCRalphabeta/CD19-depleted stem cell transplant. The source is a boy under two years old who had a stem cell transplant for acute myeloid leukemia, so the T cells may come from the graft donor.

This clonotype was counted many times. This chain connects TRBV11-2 to TRBJ2-2, with 7 nucleotides matching TRBD1. The CDR3 is 15 amino acids. V lost 0 bases and J lost 7; bases outside the gene matches: 5. In germline, CDR1 is SGHAT, CDR2 FQNNGV. DNA for the CDR3: TGTGCCAGCAGCTTAGATCCTACAGGGGTCGGGGAGCTGTTTTTT. Encoded protein: CASSLDPTGVGELFF.

The chain couples TRBV29-1 to TRBJ1-1, with a weak D call TRBD1 (5 bases). CDR3 length: 12 residues. The germline V and J ends were trimmed by 6 bases and 3 bases, with 11 bases remaining between them. The germline V gene has CDR1 SQVTM and CDR2 ANQGSEA. CDR3 loop: CSVLGTYTEAFF. The CDR3 nucleotides read TGCAGCGTCCTAGGGACGTACACTGAAGCTTTCTTT.

The V call is TRBV20-1, the J call TRBJ1-5; D unclear. Trimming stripped 0 bases from V and 7 bases from J, with 19 bases between. The V gene's germline CDR1 is DFQATT and CDR2 SNEGSKA (reference sequence). This CDR3 comprises 16 residues. In DNA form, the CDR3 reads TGCAGTGCTAGAGATGCGAGGGTCCCTTTTGAGCAGCCCCAGCATTTT. Its protein is CSARDARVPFEQPQHF.

Ten or more counts support this clonotype. This sequence joins TRBV20-1 and TRBJ2-7; no firm D call. Germline V gene lookup returns CDR1 DFQATT and CDR2 SNEGSKA (reference sequence). The CDR3 totals 14 residues. Trimming cost V 3 bases and J 4 bases, with 16 bases left between them. This CDR3 is CSARGLQNSYEQYV. In nucleotides, the CDR3 is TGCAGTGCTAGGGGATTACAGAATTCGTACGAGCAGTACGTC.

The chain uses TRBV20-1 and TRBJ1-2, with D possibly matching TRBD1 (6 bases). Per germline, CDR1 DFQATT and CDR2 SNEGSKA (reference sequence). V lost 4 bases and J 2 bases, leaving 17 bases between the germline ends. The CDR3 consists of 15 residues. CDR3 coding DNA: TGCAGTGCTACTAGATCCGACAGGCACAACTATGGCTACACCTTC. This gives the protein CSATRSDRHNYGYTF.

This clonotype was seen at least ten times. The genes are TRBV25-1 and TRBJ2-3, with a possible D match to TRBD1 (6 bases). Per the germline V gene, CDR1 is MGHDK and CDR2 is SYGVNS. V dropped 1 base and J dropped 6 bases, with 14 bases sitting between them. CDR3 length: 15 amino acids. The CDR3 sequence: CASSEWGQGPDTQYF. Written as DNA, the CDR3 is TGTGCCAGCAGTGAATGGGGGCAGGGTCCGGATACGCAGTATTTT.

The V gene is TRBV18, the J gene TRBJ2-5; D is undetermined. CDR3 length: 16 amino acids. V lost 2 bases and J lost 5, with 18 bases in between. Germline CDR1 is KGHSH and CDR2 is LQKENI. As DNA, the CDR3 is TGTGCCAGCTCACCAACTCCGACTGGGCTATGGGAGACCCAGTACTTC. Translation gives CASSPTPTGLWETQYF.

The J gene is TRBJ2-7, the V gene TRBV12-3 or TRBV12-4, with D tentatively TRBD1 (6 bases). The V gene lost 3 bases and the J gene lost 6 bases, with 12 bases spanning the gap. This CDR3 contains 13 residues. CDR3 sequence reads: CASSFRGGPEQYF. The CDR3 DNA sequence: TGTGCCAGCAGTTTCAGGGGCGGTCCCGAGCAGTACTTC.

The chain combines TRBV7-2 with TRBJ2-3; D is perhaps TRBD1 (5 bases). The CDR3 loop spans 15 amino acids. Deletions cut 1 base from V and 0 bases from J, with 8 bases between. From germline, CDR1 is SGHTA and CDR2 FQGNSA. DNA of the CDR3: TGTGCCAGCAGCTTAGGCAGGGTTAGCACAGATACGCAGTATTTT. This translates into CASSLGRVSTDTQYF.

This chain links TRBV20-1 with TRBJ1-5; D is possibly TRBD1 (6 bases). Germline assignment: CDR1 DFQATT and CDR2 SNEGSKA (reference sequence). V was cut by 6 bases and J by 3 bases, with 12 bases left in between. This CDR3 is 13 amino acids long. The CDR3 nucleotides read TGCAGTGCGTCGACAGGCTCCAATCAGCCCCAGCATTTT. Protein sequence: CSASTGSNQPQHF.

The genes are TRBV10-3 and TRBJ2-1; weak D call: TRBD2 (6 bases). The ends were cut back, 6 bases at V and 1 base at J, with 10 bases in the middle. Germline CDR1 is ENHRY and CDR2 is SYGVKD. CDR3 length: 14 amino acids. The CDR3 coding sequence is TGTGCCATCAGACGTGGAGGGTCCTACAATGAGCAGTTCTTC. Translation gives CAIRRGGSYNEQFF.

In its sample, this clonotype was seen many times. The chain is built from TRBV20-1 and TRBJ2-3; D is possibly TRBD1 (6 bases). CDR1 DFQATT and CDR2 SNEGSKA come from the germline V gene (reference sequence). V was clipped by 5 bases and J by 6 bases, with 18 bases between them. The CDR3 extends over 14 amino acids. The CDR3, as DNA: TGCAGTGCTCCTGCCTATCCGGACAGCGATACGCAGTATTTT. Translating it yields CSAPAYPDSDTQYF.

This clonotype was detected a few times. The rearrangement joins TRBV4-2 to TRBJ1-1, with D possibly matching TRBD1 (5 bases). The V end lost 1 base, the J end lost 2 bases, and 11 bases lay between the germline ends. This CDR3 region has 15 residues. The germline CDR1 and CDR2 sequences are LGHNA and YNFKEQ. The CDR3 sequence is CASSQAGSLNTEAFF. CDR3 in DNA: TGTGCCAGCAGCCAAGCAGGGTCCCTAAACACTGAAGCTTTCTTT.

In this sample, this clonotype turned up once. The V and J genes are TRBV5-4 and TRBJ1-4; D remains unclear. The germline CDR1 and CDR2 sequences are SGHNT and YYREEE (reference sequence). The CDR3 length is 12 residues. The ends were cut back, 4 bases at V and 5 bases at J, with 6 bases in the middle. CDR3 sequence (DNA): TGTGCCAGCAGCGTCCCCAATGAAAAACTGTTTTTT. It yields the protein CASSVPNEKLFF.

This clonotype was observed many times. The chain couples TRBV29-1 to TRBJ2-4; D is possibly TRBD2 (5 bases). Germline V CDR1 and CDR2: SQVTM, ANQGSEA. CDR3 size: 15 residues. Trimming took off 6 bases at V and 2 bases at J, with 17 bases between the two ends. The CDR3 bases are TGCAGCGTCGACGCCGGACTGGGGACCAAAAACATTCAGTACTTC. Its translation: CSVDAGLGTKNIQYF. Using reference TRBV29-1 and TRBJ2-4 for the parts outside the CDR3, the full variable domain is SAVISQKPSRDICQRGTSLTIQCQVDSQVTMMFWYRQQPGQSLTLIATANQGSEATYESGFVIDKFPISRPNLTFSTLTVSNMSPEDSSIYLCSVDAGLGTKNIQYFGAGTRLSVL.

V usage is TRBV6-5 and J usage is TRBJ2-1; 8 bases fit TRBD1. CDR1 and CDR2 (germline): MNHEY, SVGAGI. Trimming at V came to 3 bases and at J to 9 bases, leaving 4 bases not matched to a gene. The CDR3 extends over 13 amino acids. CDR3 DNA: TGTGCCAGCAGTTATCGGACAGGGAGTGAGCAGTTCTTC. It is translated as CASSYRTGSEQFF.

This clonotype was seen only a few times. The V gene is TRBV20-1, the J gene TRBJ2-5; D possibly uses TRBD1 or TRBD2 (5 bases each). Trimming pared 0 bases from V and 0 bases from J, leaving 11 bases between. In germline, CDR1 is DFQATT, CDR2 SNEGSKA (reference sequence). CDR3 length equals 15 residues. This CDR3 reads CSARDGTLYQETQYF. CDR3 in DNA: TGCAGTGCTAGAGACGGGACGCTGTACCAAGAGACCCAGTACTTC.

The rearrangement uses TRBV20-1 and TRBJ2-3; D might be TRBD2 (6 bases). Germline V gives CDR1 DFQATT, CDR2 SNEGSKA (reference sequence). The CDR3 covers 12 residues. V was cut by 7 bases and J by 1 base, with 9 bases left in between. CDR3 sequence (DNA): TGCAGTGGATCGGGAGGCACAGATACGCAGTATTTT. Its translation is CSGSGGTDTQYF.

The table lists this clonotype with a few counts. The chain joins TRBV5-1 to TRBJ2-4; D might be TRBD2 (5 bases). CDR3 size: 16 residues. Deletions cut 1 base from V and 1 base from J, with 12 bases between. CDR1 and CDR2 (germline): SGHRS, YFSETQ. CDR3 in amino acids: CASSLNGNPAKNIQYF. The CDR3 nucleotides are TGCGCCAGCAGCTTGAACGGGAATCCGGCCAAAAACATTCAGTACTTC. The whole variable domain, remainder taken from reference TRBV5-1 and TRBJ2-4, is KAGVTQTPRYLIKTRGQQVTLSCSPISGHRSVSWYQQTPGQGLQFLFEYFSETQRNKGNFPGRFSGRQFSNSRSEMNVSTLELGDSALYLCASSLNGNPAKNIQYFGAGTRLSVL.

In this sample, this clonotype turned up a few times. V usage is TRBV4-3 and J usage is TRBJ2-4, with a possible D match to TRBD1 (6 bases). V was shortened by 1 base and J by 0 bases, with 13 bases between the two germline ends. Germline CDR1 is LGHNA and CDR2 is YSLEER. This CDR3 is 17 amino acids long. The CDR3 sequence is CASSQAWTEVAKNIQYF. Written as DNA, the CDR3 is TGCGCCAGCAGCCAAGCCTGGACAGAAGTAGCCAAAAACATTCAGTACTTC.

J is TRBJ2-3 and V is TRBV3-1; D unclear. This CDR3 region has 13 residues. V lost 4 bases, J lost 3 bases, and 8 bases lay in between. From germline, CDR1 is LGHDT and CDR2 YNNKEL (reference sequence). CDR3 DNA: TGTGCCAGCAGCCTGGTAGCAACAGATACGCAGTATTTT. Its translation: CASSLVATDTQYF.

This chain connects TRBV5-6 to TRBJ2-1; the match to TRBD2 covers 11 bases. Looked up from germline, CDR1 is SGHDT and CDR2 is YYEEEE. Trimming took 1 base from V and 5 from J; bases not matched to a gene: 11. This CDR3 has 18 amino acids. CDR3: CASSLWLAGGLRHNEQFF. CDR3 in DNA: TGTGCCAGCAGCTTGTGGCTAGCGGGGGGCCTGAGACACAATGAGCAGTTCTTC.

The table lists this clonotype with many counts. V gene TRBV6-5 combines with J gene TRBJ1-1; 7 bases align to TRBD1. V lost 6 bases to trimming and J lost 7 bases; unmatched junction nucleotides: 8. The CDR3 consists of 13 residues. Germline lookup yields CDR1 MNHEY and CDR2 SVGAGI. As DNA, the CDR3 is TGTGCCAGCAGACTTGGGACAGCCCGTGAAGCTTTCTTT. It specifies CASRLGTAREAFF.

This clonotype was detected ten times or more. This chain connects TRBV25-1 to TRBJ1-1; no definite D call. This CDR3 spans 13 amino acids. Germline assignment: CDR1 MGHDK and CDR2 SYGVNS. With 2 bases removed from V and 0 bases from J, the gap between germline ends came to 4 bases. This CDR3 is CASSETLNTEAFF. The DNA for the CDR3 is TGTGCCAGCAGTGAAACCCTGAACACTGAAGCTTTCTTT.

The chain carries TRBV24-1 and TRBJ2-6; no reliable D call. The CDR3 loop spans 17 amino acids. V was shortened by 6 bases and J by 0 bases, with 14 bases between the two germline ends. Germline assignment: CDR1 KGHDR and CDR2 SFDVKD. In nucleotides, the CDR3 is TGTGCCACCAGTCCGGCGCGGATACCCTCTGGGGCCAACGTCCTGACTTTC. It specifies CATSPARIPSGANVLTF.

The chain is built from TRBV29-1 and TRBJ1-2; a possible D gene is TRBD1 (5 bases). V lost 4 bases to trimming and J lost 4 bases, with 13 bases between them. CDR3 length: 13 amino acids. The germline CDR1 and CDR2 sequences are SQVTM and ANQGSEA. The DNA for the CDR3 is TGCAGCGTTGGTGGGGCAGAGGGCTATGGCTACACCTTC. This sequence encodes CSVGGAEGYGYTF.